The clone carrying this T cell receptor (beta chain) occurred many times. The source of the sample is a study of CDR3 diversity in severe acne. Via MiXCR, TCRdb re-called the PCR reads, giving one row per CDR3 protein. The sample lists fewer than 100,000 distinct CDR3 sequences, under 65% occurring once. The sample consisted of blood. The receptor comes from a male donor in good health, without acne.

CDR3 coding DNA: TGTGCCTGGGTAGAGGCGGATAATTCACCCCTCCACTTT. This encodes CAWVEADNSPLHF. The chain joins TRBV30 to TRBJ1-6; no clear D. Trimming took 5 bases from V and 5 from J, leaving 10 bases between them. The CDR3 length is 13 residues. The V gene's germline CDR1 is GTSNPN and CDR2 SVGIG (reference sequence).